This T cell receptor (beta chain) was sequenced during a study of blood T cell repertoires in COVID-19. Overall study: Acute-phase and convalescent COVID-19 samples originated in the United States, Italy and Spain. T cells, B-cell-depleted T cells, or PBMCs provided the cDNA or gDNA that served as material.

CDR3 length: 13 residues. V was pared by 9 bases and J by 10 bases, with 21 bases between. Germline lookup yields CDR1 LNHNV and CDR2 YYDKDF (reference sequence). As originally analysed: How many nucleated cells were present was estimated from reference gene primer amplification. Only in-frame clones appear in the TCRdb table, and some are missing; sequencing was by immunoSEQ multiplex PCR. That table gives V, J and clone size, and the DNA gave D and trimming. Of around 250,000 clones listed, over 70% are singletons. This clonotype was sampled from a man at least 80 years old with acute or convalescent COVID-19. Sequencing input: peripheral blood. The chain combines TRBV15 with TRBJ1-2; D gene uncertain. The CDR3 loop is CATGDGPRVDYTF. In DNA form, the CDR3 reads TGTGCCACGGGCGACGGTCCGAGGGTTGACTACACCTTC.